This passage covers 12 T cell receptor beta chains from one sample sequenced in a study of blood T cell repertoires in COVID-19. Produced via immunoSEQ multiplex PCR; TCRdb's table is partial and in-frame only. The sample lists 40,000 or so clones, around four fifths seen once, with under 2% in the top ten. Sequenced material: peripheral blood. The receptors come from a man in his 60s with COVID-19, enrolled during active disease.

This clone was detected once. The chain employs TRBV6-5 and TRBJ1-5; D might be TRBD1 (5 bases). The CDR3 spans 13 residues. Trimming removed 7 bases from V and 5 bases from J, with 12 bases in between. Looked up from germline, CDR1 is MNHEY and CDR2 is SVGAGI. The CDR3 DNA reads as TGTGCCAGCATTGGGGGGGGTTATCAGCCCCAGCATTTT. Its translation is CASIGGGYQPQHF.

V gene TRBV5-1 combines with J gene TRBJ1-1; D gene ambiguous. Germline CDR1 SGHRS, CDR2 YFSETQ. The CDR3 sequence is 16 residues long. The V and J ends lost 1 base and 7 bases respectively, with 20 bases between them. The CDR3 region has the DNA TGCGCCAGCAGCTTGTGGGCGGAACCGACCCGGGGTGAAGCTTTCTTT. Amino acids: CASSLWAEPTRGEAFF.

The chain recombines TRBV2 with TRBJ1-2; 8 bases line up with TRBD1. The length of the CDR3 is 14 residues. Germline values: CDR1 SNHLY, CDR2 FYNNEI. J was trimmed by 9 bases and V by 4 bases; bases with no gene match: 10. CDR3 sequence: CASSVGRTGPSYTF. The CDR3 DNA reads TGTGCCAGCAGTGTAGGCCGGACAGGGCCCAGCTACACCTTC. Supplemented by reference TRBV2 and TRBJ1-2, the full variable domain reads EPEVTQTPSHQVTQMGQEVILRCVPISNHLYFYWYRQILGQKVEFLVSFYNNEISEKSEIFDDQFSVERPDGSNFTLKIRSTKLEDSAMYFCASSVGRTGPSYTFGSGTRLTVV.

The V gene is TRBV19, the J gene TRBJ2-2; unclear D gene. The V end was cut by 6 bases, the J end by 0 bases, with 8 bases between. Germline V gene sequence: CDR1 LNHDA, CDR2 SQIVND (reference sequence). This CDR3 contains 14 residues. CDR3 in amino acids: CASRETANTGELFF. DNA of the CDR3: TGTGCCAGTAGGGAGACCGCGAACACCGGGGAGCTGTTTTTT.

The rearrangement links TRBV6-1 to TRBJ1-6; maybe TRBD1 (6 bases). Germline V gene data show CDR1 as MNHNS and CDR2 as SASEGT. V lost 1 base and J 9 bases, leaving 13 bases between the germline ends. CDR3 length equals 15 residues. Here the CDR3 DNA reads TGTGCCAGCAGTGAAGGACCAGGGGCTCTTTCACCCCTCCACTTT. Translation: CASSEGPGALSPLHF.

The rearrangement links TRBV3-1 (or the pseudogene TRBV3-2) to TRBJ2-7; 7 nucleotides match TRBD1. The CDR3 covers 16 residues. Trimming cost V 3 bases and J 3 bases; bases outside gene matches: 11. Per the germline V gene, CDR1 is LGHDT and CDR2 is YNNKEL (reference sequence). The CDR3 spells CASSHRTGVRFYEQYF. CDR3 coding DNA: TGTGCCAGCAGCCATCGTACAGGGGTACGATTCTACGAGCAGTACTTC.

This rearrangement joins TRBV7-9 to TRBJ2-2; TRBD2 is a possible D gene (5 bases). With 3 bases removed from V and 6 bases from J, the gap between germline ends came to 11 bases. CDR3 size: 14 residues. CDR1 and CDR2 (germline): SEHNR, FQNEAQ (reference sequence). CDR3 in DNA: TGTGCCAGCAGCTTTGCAGCGGTTGCCGGGGAGCTGTTTTTT. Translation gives CASSFAAVAGELFF.

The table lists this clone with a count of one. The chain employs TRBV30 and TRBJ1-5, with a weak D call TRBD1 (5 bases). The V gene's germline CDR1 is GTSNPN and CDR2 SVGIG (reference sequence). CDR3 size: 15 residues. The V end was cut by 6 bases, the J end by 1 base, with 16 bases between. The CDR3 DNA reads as TGTGCCTGCGACCTCGGGGGGACCAGCAATCAGCCCCAGCATTTT. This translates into CACDLGGTSNQPQHF.

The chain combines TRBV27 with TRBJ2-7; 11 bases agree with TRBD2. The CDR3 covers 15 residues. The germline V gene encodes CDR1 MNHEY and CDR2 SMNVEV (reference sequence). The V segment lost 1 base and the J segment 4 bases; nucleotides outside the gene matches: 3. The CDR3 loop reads CASSLLGLAEYEQYF. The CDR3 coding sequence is TGTGCCAGCAGTTTATTGGGACTAGCGGAATACGAGCAGTACTTC.

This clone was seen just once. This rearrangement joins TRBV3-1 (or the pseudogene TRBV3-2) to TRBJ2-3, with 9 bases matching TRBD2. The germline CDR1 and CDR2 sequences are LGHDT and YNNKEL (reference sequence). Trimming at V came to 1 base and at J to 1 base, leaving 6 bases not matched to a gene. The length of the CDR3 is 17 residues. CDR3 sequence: CASSQVLLAGGTDTQYF. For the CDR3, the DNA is TGTGCCAGCAGCCAAGTCTTACTAGCGGGCGGCACAGATACGCAGTATTTT.

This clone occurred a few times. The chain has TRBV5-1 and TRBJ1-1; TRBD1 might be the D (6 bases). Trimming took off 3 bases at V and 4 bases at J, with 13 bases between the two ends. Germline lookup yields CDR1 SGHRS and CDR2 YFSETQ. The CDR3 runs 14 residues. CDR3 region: CASSSTGVGTEAFF. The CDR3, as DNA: TGCGCCAGCAGCTCGACAGGAGTGGGCACTGAAGCTTTCTTT. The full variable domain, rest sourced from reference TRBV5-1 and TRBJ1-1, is KAGVTQTPRYLIKTRGQQVTLSCSPISGHRSVSWYQQTPGQGLQFLFEYFSETQRNKGNFPGRFSGRQFSNSRSEMNVSTLELGDSALYLCASSSTGVGTEAFFGQGTRLTVV.

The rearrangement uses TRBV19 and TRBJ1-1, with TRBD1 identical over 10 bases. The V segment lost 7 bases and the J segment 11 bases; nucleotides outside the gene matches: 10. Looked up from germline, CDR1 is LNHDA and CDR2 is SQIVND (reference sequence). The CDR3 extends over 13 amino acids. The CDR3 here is CASTIDRGLWAFF. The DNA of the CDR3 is TGTGCCAGTACCATCGACAGGGGGCTGTGGGCTTTCTTT.